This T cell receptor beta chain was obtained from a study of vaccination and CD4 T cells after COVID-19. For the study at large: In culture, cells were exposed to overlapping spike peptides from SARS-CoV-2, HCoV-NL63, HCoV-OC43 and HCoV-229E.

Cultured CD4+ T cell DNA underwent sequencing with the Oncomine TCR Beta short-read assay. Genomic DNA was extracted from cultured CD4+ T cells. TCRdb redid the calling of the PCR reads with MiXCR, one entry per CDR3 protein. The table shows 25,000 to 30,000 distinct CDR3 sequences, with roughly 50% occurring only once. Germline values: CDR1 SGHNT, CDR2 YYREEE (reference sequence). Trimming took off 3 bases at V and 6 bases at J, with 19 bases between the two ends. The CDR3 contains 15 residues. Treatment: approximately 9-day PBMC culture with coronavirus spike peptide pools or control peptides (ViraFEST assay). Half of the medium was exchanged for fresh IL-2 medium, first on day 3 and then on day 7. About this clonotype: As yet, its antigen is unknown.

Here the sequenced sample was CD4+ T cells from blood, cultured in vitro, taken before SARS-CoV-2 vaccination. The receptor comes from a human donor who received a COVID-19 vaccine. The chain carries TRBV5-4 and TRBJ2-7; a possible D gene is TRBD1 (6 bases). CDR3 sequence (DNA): TGTGCCAGCAGCTCTCAGGGGTTAGGGGCGGCCGAGCAGTACTTC. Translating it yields CASSSQGLGAAEQYF.